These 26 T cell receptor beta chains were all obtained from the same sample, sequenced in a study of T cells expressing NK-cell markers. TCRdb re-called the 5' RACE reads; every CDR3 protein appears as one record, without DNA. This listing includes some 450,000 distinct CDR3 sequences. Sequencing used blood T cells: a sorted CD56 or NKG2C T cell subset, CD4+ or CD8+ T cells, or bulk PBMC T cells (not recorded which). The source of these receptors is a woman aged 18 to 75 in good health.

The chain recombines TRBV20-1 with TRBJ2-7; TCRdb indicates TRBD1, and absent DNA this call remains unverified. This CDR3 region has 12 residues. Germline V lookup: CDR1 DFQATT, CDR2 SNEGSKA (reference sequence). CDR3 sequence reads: CSARYREYEQYF.

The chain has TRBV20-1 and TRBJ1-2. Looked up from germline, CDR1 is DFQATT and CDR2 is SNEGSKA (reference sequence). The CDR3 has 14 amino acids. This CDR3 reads CSASSGVEFYGYTF.

The CDR3 is CSGWDGQFYNEQFF. The chain joins TRBV29-1 to TRBJ2-1; TCRdb picks TRBD1, but there is no DNA to check that call. The CDR3 totals 14 residues. Germline CDR1 is SQVTM and CDR2 is ANQGSEA.

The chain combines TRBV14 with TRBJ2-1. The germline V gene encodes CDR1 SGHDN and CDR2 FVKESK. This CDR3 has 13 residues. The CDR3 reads CASSQVYGIEQFF.

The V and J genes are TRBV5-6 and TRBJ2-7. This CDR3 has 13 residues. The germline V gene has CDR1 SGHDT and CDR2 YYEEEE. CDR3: CASSLGQRYEQYF.

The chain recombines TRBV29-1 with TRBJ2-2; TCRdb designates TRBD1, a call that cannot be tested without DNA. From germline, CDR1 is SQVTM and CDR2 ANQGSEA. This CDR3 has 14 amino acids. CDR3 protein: CSVEYRGATGELFF.

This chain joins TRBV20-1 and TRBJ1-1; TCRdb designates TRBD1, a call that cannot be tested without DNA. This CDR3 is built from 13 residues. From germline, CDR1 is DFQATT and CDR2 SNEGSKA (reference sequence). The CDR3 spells CSARRGDGTEAFF.

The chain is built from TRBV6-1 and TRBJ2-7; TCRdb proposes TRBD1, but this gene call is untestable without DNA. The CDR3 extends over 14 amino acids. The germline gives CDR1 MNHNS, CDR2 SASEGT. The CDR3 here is CASSRQGASYEQYF.

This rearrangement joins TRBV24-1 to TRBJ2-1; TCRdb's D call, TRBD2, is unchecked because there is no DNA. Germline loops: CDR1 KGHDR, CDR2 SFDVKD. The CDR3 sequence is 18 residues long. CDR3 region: CATSDLPSSSGSSNEQFF.

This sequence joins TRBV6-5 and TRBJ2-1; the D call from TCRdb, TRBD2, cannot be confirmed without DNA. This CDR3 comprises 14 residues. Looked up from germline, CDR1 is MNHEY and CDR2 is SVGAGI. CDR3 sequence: CASSYGTRGNEQFF.

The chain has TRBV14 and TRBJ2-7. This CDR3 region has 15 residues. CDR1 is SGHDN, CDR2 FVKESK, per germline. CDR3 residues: CASSQDRWGVSEQYF.

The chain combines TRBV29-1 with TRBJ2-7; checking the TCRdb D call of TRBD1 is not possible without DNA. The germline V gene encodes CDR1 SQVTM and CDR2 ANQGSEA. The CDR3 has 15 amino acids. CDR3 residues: CSVEGRQGVDYEQYF.

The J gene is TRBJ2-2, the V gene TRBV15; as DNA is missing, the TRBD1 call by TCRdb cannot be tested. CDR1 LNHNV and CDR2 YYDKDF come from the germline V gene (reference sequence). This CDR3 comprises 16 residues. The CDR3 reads CATSREEQVNTGELFF.

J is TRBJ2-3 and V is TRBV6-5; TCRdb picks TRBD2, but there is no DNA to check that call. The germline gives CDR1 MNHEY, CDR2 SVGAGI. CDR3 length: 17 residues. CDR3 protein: CASSYTPLAEGTDTQYF.

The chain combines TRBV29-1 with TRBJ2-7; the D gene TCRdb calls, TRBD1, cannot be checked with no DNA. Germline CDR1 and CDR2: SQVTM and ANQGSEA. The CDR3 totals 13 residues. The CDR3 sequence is CSVRDRASYEQYF.

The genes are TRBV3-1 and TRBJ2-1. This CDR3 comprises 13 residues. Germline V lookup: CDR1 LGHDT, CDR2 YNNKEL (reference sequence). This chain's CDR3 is CASSYFSVNEQFF.

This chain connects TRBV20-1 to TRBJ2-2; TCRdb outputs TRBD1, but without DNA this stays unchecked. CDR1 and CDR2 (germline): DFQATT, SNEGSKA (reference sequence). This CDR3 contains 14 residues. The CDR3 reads CSAPGQGNTGELFF.

The CDR3 loop reads CASSIGLAGNEQFF. The rearrangement joins TRBV19 to TRBJ2-1; absent DNA, TCRdb's TRBD2 call cannot be checked. The germline V gene encodes CDR1 LNHDA and CDR2 SQIVND (reference sequence). The CDR3 extends over 14 amino acids.

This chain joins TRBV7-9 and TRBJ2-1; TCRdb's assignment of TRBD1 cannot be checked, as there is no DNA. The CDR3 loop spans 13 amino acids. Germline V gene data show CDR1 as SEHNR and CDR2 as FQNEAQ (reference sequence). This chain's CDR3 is CASSPQGYNEQFF.

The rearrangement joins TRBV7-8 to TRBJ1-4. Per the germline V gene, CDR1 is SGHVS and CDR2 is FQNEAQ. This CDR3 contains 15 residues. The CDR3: CASSLERTVREKLFF.

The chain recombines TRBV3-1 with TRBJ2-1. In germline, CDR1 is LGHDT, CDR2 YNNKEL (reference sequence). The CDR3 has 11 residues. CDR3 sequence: CASSQGVEQFF.

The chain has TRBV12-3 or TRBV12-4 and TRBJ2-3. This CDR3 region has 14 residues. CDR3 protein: CASSTVTSTDTQYF.

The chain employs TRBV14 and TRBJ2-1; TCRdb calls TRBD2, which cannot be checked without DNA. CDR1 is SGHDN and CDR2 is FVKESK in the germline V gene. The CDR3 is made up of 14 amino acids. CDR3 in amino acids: CASSQDRRAGEQFF.

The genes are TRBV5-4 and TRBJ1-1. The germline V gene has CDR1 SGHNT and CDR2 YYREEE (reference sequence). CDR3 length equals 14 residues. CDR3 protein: CASSLDTMNTEAFF.

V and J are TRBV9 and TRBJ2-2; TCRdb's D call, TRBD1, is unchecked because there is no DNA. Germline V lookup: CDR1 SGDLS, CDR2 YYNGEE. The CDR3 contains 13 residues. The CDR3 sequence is CASSAAGSPELFF. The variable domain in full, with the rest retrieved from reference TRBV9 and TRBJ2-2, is DSGVTQTPKHLITATGQRVTLRCSPRSGDLSVYWYQQSLDQGLQFLIQYYNGEERAKGNILERFSAQQFPDLHSELNLSSLELGDSALYFCASSAAGSPELFFGEGSRLTVL.

The CDR3 protein is CASSRQGSPLHF. V is TRBV27 and J is TRBJ1-6; no DNA is available, so the TRBD1 call from TCRdb remains unchecked. The CDR3 has 12 amino acids. In germline, CDR1 is MNHEY, CDR2 SMNVEV (reference sequence).